A single sample is the source of the 18 T cell receptor beta chains below, sequenced in a study of post-analysis software for immune sequencing data. Study outcomes and limitations: Included in a set of five TRBV segments more frequent in patients than controls were TRBV5-6, TRBV5-1 and TRBV20-1.

Every TCR beta cDNA library bore unique molecular identifiers. TCRdb reprocessed the PCR reads with MiXCR, giving one entry per CDR3 protein. The sample carries fewer than 700,000 distinct CDR3 sequences, roughly 47% recorded once. For these TCRs, the target antigens are not known. The sequenced material came from blood. These receptors came from a girl between 10 and 17 years old with multiple sclerosis.

The rearrangement uses TRBV4-2 and TRBJ2-3, with 10 positions matching TRBD2. The CDR3 runs 16 residues. Germline CDR1 LGHNA, CDR2 YNFKEQ. V was clipped by 5 bases and J by 0 bases; unmatched bases: 5. The CDR3 nucleotides are TGTGCCAGCAGCGCAACTAGCGGGGCTAGCACAGATACGCAGTATTTT. This codes for CASSATSGASTDTQYF.

The V call is TRBV30, the J call TRBJ2-4; the D gene is possibly TRBD1 (6 bases). With the DNA end fitting TRBJ2-7 better, the J assignment may be wrong. CDR1 is GTSNPN and CDR2 is SVGIG in the germline V gene (reference sequence). CDR3 length: 13 amino acids. This chain's CDR3 is CAWRWVGGDEQYF. CDR3 nucleotide sequence: TGTGCCTGGAGGTGGGTAGGGGGTGACGAGCAGTACTTC.

This clonotype has ten or more counts. The chain recombines TRBV5-5 with TRBJ2-7; 8 positions match TRBD1. Germline-derived CDR1 and CDR2 are SGHKS and YYEKEE (reference sequence). V gave up 4 bases and J gave up 5 bases; unmatched junction bases: 8. The CDR3 consists of 14 residues. The CDR3 sequence is CASSPRQGRNEQYF. The CDR3 DNA reads TGTGCCAGCAGCCCCCGACAGGGGAGAAACGAGCAGTACTTC.

Comment on this clonotype: The junction does not match germline at one end; this may be a read error. The chain links TRBV25-1 to TRBJ2-7, with 10 bases aligning to TRBD1. This CDR3 has 15 amino acids. Germline lookup yields CDR1 MGHDK and CDR2 SYGVNS. The CDR3 spells CVSSDSGTGVYEQYF. CDR3 nucleotides: TGTGTCAGCAGTGACTCCGGGACAGGGGTGTACGAGCAGTACTTC.

The chain is built from TRBV6-5 and TRBJ1-5; 9 bases agree with TRBD1. The CDR3 extends over 14 amino acids. The ends lost 6 bases at V and 7 bases at J; junction bases unmatched: 7. Germline loops: CDR1 MNHEY, CDR2 SVGAGI. CDR3 in DNA: TGTGCCAGCAGCCGCGGACAGGGGTCCCAGCCCCAGCATTTT. It encodes CASSRGQGSQPQHF.

V usage is TRBV29-1 and J usage is TRBJ1-1, with D uncertain. Between the trimmed V and J ends, which lost 5 bases and 0 bases, there was a span of 10 bases. CDR1 is SQVTM, CDR2 ANQGSEA, per germline. The CDR3 extends over 13 amino acids. As DNA, the CDR3 is TGCAGCGTTAAGGCGCAGATGAACACTGAAGCTTTCTTT. This sequence encodes CSVKAQMNTEAFF.

The chain has TRBV12-3 or TRBV12-4 and TRBJ2-3; D gene ambiguous. The CDR3 length is 12 residues. Deletions cut 5 bases from V and 7 bases from J, with 10 bases between. CDR3 amino acids: CASSQIGYTQYF. CDR3 bases: TGTGCCAGCAGTCAGATAGGATATACGCAGTATTTT.

To note about this clonotype: One junction end does not reproduce the germline sequence, and a read error may be involved. The V and J genes are TRBV6-5 and TRBJ2-1; 13 bases agree with TRBD2. Germline V CDR1 and CDR2: MNHEY, SVGAGI. The CDR3 has 15 residues. CDR3: CANSFGLAGVNEQFF. The CDR3 DNA reads as TGTGCCAACAGTTTCGGACTAGCGGGAGTGAATGAGCAGTTCTTC.

This clonotype was detected a few times. V gene TRBV20-1 combines with J gene TRBJ2-5; tentative D call: TRBD1 (5 bases). The J call may be faulty, since TRBJ2-7 better matches the DNA end. Germline loops: CDR1 DFQATT, CDR2 SNEGSKA (reference sequence). There are 15 residues in the CDR3. CDR3 in DNA: TGCAGTGCCATCTCCGCGAGACAGCTAAACTACGAGCAGTACTTC. Translated: CSAISARQLNYEQYF.

The chain is built from TRBV5-1 and TRBJ2-7; 9 bases agree with TRBD1. The CDR3 has 15 residues. The trim removed 1 base at V and 0 bases at J, leaving 2 bases unmatched. Per germline, CDR1 SGHRS and CDR2 YFSETQ. CDR3 in DNA: TGCGCCAGCAGCTTGAGGACAGGGGTCTCCTACGAGCAGTACTTC. Translating gives CASSLRTGVSYEQYF.

The rearrangement uses TRBV6-6 and TRBJ2-7; maybe TRBD2 (5 bases). Germline V lookup: CDR1 MNHNY, CDR2 SVGAGI (reference sequence). This CDR3 spans 14 amino acids. The V end was cut by 5 bases, the J end by 7 bases, with 18 bases between. The chain's CDR3 is CASSQDWTYQEQYF. CDR3 DNA: TGTGCCAGCAGTCAGGACTGGACCTACCAAGAGCAGTACTTC.

This clonotype was counted a few times. V and J are TRBV6-5 and TRBJ2-4; either TRBD1 or TRBD2 may supply D (6 bases each). Per germline, CDR1 MNHEY and CDR2 SVGAGI. V lost 6 bases and J lost 9, with 18 bases in between. The CDR3 has 14 residues. Here the CDR3 reads CASRRGHRRGIQYF. The CDR3 nucleotides read TGTGCCAGCAGGCGGGGACACCGGCGGGGCATTCAGTACTTC.

The chain combines TRBV4-1 with TRBJ2-1, with D possibly called TRBD1 or TRBD2 (7 bases each). The CDR3 length is 17 residues. Trimming pared 1 base from V and 8 bases from J, leaving 21 bases between. CDR1 is MGHRA and CDR2 is YSYEKL in the germline V gene. The CDR3 bases are TGCGCCAGCAGCCAAGTGGTTTTGGGGCAGGGGGGGTATGAGCAGTTCTTC. Translating gives CASSQVVLGQGGYEQFF.

The V and J genes are TRBV20-1 and TRBJ2-7; TRBD2 is a possible D gene (6 bases). The J call is doubtful: the DNA matches TRBJ2-5 better. This CDR3 comprises 14 residues. Germline assignment: CDR1 DFQATT and CDR2 SNEGSKA (reference sequence). CDR3 DNA sequence: TGCAGTGCTAGGCCGGGGGACTTCAGAGAGACCCAGTACTTC. Amino acids: CSARPGDFRETQYF.

This clonotype was counted between two and nine times. The chain links TRBV20-1 to TRBJ1-2; 7 bases align to TRBD1. With V trimmed by 6 bases and J by 8 bases, 9 bases remained unmatched. CDR3 length: 12 residues. Germline CDR1 DFQATT, CDR2 SNEGSKA (reference sequence). Here the CDR3 reads CSALDRGHGYTF. The CDR3 region has the DNA TGCAGTGCCCTCGATAGGGGGCACGGCTACACCTTC.

CDR3 in amino acids: CASSLAVGQVSYEQYF. The CDR3 DNA sequence: TGTGCCAGCAGCTTGGCGGTCGGTCAGGTCTCCTACGAGCAGTACTTC. The rearrangement links TRBV5-5 to TRBJ2-7; no definite D call. The V gene's germline CDR1 is SGHKS and CDR2 YYEKEE (reference sequence). The germline V and J ends were trimmed by 0 bases and 0 bases, with 13 bases remaining between them. This CDR3 is 16 amino acids long.

The rearrangement links TRBV13 to TRBJ1-2, with unresolved D. CDR3 length equals 14 residues. V lost 5 bases and J 4 bases, leaving 14 bases between the germline ends. Germline CDR1 is PRHDT and CDR2 is FYEKMQ (reference sequence). In nucleotides, the CDR3 is TGTGCCAGCAGCCACGTGGTTGATAGCTATGGCTACACCTTC. It yields the protein CASSHVVDSYGYTF.

The rearrangement uses TRBV4-1 and TRBJ1-4; TRBD1 might be the D (6 bases). From germline, CDR1 is MGHRA and CDR2 YSYEKL. The CDR3 has 16 residues. The germline V and J ends were trimmed by 4 bases and 10 bases, with 22 bases remaining between them. In DNA form, the CDR3 reads TGCGCCAGCAGCCGGGGATCCGGGACAAATTCCCCAAAACTGTTTTTT. It specifies CASSRGSGTNSPKLFF.